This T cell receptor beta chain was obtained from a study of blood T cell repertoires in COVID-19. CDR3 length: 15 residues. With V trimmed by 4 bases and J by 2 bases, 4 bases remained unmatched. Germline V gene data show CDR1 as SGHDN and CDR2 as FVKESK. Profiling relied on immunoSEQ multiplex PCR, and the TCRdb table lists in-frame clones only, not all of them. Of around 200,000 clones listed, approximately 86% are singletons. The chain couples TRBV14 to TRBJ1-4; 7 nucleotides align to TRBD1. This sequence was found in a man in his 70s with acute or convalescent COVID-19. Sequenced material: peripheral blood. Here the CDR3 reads CASSPTGATNEKLFF. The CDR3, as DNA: TGTGCCAGCAGCCCAACAGGGGCCACTAATGAAAAACTGTTTTTT.